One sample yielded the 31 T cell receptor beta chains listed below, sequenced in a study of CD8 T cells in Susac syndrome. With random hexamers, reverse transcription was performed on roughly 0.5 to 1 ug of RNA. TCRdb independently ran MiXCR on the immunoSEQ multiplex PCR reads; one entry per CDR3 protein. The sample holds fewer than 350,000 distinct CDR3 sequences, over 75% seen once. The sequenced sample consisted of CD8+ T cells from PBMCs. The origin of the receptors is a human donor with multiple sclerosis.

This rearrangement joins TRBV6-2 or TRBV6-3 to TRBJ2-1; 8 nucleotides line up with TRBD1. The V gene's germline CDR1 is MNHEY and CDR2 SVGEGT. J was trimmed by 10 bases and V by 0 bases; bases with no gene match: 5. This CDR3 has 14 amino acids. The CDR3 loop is CASSYSDRVGEQFF. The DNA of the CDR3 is TGTGCCAGCAGTTACTCGGACAGGGTCGGAGAGCAGTTCTTC.

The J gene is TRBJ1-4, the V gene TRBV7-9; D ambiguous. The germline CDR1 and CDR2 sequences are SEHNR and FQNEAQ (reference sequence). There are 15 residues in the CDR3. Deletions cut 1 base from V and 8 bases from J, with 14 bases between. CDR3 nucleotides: TGTGCCAGCAGCTTAGGGGCGGAGGGAAACGAAAAACTGTTTTTT. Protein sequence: CASSLGAEGNEKLFF.

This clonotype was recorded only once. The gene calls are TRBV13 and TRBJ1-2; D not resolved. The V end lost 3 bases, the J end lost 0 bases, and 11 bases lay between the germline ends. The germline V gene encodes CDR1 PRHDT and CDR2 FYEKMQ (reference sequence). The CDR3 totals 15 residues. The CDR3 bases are TGTGCCAGCAGCTTCCACAGACCATCTAACTATGGCTACACCTTC. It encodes CASSFHRPSNYGYTF.

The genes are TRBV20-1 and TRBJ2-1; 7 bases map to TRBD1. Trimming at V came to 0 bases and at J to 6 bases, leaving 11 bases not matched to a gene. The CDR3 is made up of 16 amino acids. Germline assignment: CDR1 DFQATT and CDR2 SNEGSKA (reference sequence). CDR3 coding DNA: TGCAGTGCTAGAGATCCGGGGCAGGGGGAAGTCAATGAGCAGTTCTTC. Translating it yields CSARDPGQGEVNEQFF.

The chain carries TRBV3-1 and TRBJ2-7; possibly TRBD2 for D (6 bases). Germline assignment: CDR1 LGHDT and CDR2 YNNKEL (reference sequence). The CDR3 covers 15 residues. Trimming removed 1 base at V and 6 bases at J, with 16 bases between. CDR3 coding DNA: TGTGCCAGCAGCCAAGGGGCCGGGCTCGGGGGCGAGCAGTACTTC. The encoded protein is CASSQGAGLGGEQYF.

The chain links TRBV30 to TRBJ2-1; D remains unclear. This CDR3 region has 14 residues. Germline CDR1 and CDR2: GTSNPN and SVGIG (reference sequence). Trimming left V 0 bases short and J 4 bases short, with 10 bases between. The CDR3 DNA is TGTGCCTGGAGTGTGGACGTGGAGTACAATGAGCAGTTCTTC. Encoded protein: CAWSVDVEYNEQFF.

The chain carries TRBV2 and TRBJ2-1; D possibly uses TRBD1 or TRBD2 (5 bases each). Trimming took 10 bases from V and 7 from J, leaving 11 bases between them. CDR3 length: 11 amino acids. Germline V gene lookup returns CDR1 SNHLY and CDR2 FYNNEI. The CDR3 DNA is TGTGCCATACGAGGGGTGAATGAGCAGTTCTTC. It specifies CAIRGVNEQFF.

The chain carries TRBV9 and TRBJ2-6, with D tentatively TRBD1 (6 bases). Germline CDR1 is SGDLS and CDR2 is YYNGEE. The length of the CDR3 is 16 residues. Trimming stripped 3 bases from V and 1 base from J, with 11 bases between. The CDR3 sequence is CASSGLGGSGANVLTF. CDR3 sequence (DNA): TGTGCCAGCAGCGGGTTAGGGGGTTCTGGGGCCAACGTCCTGACTTTC.

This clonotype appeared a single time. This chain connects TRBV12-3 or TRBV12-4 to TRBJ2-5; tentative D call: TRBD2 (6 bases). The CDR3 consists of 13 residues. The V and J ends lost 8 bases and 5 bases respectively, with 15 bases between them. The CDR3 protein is CASQNGGGETQYF. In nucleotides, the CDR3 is TGTGCCAGCCAAAACGGCGGAGGGGAGACCCAGTACTTC.

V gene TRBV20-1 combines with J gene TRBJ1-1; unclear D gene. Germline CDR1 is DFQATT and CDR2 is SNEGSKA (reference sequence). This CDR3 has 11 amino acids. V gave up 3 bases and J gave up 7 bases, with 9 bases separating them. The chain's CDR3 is CSARVLGEAFF. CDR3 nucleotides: TGCAGTGCTAGGGTTTTAGGTGAAGCTTTCTTT.

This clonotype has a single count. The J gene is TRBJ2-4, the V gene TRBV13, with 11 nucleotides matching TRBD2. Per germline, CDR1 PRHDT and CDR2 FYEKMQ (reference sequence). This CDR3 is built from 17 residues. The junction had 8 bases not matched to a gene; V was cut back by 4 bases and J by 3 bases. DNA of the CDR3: TGTGCCAGCAGCTCCGCGGGACTAGCGGACGACAAAAACATTCAGTACTTC. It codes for CASSSAGLADDKNIQYF.

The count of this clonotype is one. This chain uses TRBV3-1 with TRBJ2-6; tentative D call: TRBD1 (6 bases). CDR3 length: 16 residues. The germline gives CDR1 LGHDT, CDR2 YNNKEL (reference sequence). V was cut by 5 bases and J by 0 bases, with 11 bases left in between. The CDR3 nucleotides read TGTGCCAGCAGCGAACAGGGAAGCTCTGGGGCCAACGTCCTGACTTTC. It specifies CASSEQGSSGANVLTF.

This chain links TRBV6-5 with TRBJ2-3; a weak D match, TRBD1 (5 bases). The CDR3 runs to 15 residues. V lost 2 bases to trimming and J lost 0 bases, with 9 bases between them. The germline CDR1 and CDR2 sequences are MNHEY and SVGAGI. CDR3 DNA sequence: TGTGCCAGCAGTTACGACACAGGCAGCACAGATACGCAGTATTTT. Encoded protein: CASSYDTGSTDTQYF.

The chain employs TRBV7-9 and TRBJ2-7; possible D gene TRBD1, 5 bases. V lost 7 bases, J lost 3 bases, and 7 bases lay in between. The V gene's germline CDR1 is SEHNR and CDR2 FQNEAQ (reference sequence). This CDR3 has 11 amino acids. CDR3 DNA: TGTGCCAGCAAGACAGTCTACGAGCAGTACTTC. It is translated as CASKTVYEQYF.

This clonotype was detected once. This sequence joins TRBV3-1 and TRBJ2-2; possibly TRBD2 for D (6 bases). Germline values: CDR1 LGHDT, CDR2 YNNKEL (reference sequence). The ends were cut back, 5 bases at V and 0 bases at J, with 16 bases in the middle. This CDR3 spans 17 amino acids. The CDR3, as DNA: TGTGCCAGCAGCGAGCCGGGGTGGGAGGCGAACACCGGGGAGCTGTTTTTT. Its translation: CASSEPGWEANTGELFF.

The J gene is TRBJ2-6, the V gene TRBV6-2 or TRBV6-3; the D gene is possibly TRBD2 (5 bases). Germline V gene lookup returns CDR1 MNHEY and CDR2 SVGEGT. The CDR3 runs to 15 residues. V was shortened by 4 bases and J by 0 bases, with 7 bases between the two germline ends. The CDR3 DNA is TGTGCCAGCAGTTTGGCGGGCTCTGGGGCCAACGTCCTGACTTTC. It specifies CASSLAGSGANVLTF.

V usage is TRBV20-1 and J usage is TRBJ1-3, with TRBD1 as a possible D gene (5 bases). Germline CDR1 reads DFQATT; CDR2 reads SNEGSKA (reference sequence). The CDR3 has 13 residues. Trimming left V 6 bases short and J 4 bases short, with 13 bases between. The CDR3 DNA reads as TGCAGTGCCGACCAAGCAGGGGGAAACACCATATATTTT. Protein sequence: CSADQAGGNTIYF.

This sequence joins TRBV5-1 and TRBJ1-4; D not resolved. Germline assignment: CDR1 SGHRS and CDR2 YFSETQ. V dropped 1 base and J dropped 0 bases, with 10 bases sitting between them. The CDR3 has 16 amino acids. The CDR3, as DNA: TGCGCCAGCAGCTTGAGTCCTCCTGCAACTAATGAAAAACTGTTTTTT. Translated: CASSLSPPATNEKLFF.

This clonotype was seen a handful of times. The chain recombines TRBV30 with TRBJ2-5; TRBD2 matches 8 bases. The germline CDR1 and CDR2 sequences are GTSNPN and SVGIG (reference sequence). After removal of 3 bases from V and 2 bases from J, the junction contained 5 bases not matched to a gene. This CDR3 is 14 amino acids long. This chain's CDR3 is CAWSFGGGQETQYF. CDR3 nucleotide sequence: TGTGCCTGGAGCTTCGGGGGGGGACAAGAGACCCAGTACTTC.

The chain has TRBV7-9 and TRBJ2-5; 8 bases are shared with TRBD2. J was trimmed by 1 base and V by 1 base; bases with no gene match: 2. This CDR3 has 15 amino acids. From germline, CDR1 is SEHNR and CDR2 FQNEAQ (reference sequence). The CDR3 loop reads CASSLGSGSQETQYF. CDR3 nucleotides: TGTGCCAGCAGCTTAGGCAGCGGGAGCCAAGAGACCCAGTACTTC.

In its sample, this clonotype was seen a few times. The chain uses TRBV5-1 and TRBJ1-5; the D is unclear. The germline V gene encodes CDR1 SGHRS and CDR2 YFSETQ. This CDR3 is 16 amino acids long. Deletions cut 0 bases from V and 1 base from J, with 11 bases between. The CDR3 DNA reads TGCGCCAGCAGCTTGGGAGGAATATCCAGCAATCAGCCCCAGCATTTT. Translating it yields CASSLGGISSNQPQHF.

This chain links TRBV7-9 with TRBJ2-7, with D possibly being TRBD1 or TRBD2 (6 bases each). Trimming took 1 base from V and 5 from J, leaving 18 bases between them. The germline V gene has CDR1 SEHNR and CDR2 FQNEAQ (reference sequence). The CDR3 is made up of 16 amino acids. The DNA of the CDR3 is TGTGCCAGCAGCTTAGTAGCGGCAGGGGAGGAGAACGAGCAGTACTTC. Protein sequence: CASSLVAAGEENEQYF.

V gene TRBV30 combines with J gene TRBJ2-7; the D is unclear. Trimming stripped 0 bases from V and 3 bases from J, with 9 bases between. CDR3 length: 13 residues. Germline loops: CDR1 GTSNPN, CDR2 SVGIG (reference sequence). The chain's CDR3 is CAWSVAVNYEQYF. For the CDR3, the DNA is TGTGCCTGGAGTGTAGCAGTTAACTACGAGCAGTACTTC.

The DNA for the CDR3 is TGTGCCAGCAGTTACTGGGGGCCAGATACGCAGTATTTT. This gives the protein CASSYWGPDTQYF. This sequence joins TRBV6-2 or TRBV6-3 and TRBJ2-3; D perhaps matches TRBD1 (6 bases). This CDR3 comprises 13 residues. The V end lost 1 base, the J end lost 4 bases, and 6 bases lay between the germline ends. Germline assignment: CDR1 MNHEY and CDR2 SVGEGT.

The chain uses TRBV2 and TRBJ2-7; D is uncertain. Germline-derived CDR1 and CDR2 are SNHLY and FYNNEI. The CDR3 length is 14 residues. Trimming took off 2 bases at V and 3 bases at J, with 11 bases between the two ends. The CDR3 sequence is CASSERVSHYEQYF. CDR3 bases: TGTGCCAGCAGTGAAAGGGTCAGCCACTACGAGCAGTACTTC.

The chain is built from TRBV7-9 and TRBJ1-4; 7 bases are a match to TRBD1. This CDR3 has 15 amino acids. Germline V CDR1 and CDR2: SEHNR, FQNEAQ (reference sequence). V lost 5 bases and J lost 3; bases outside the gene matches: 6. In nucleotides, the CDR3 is TGTGCCAGCAGCCTAACCGGGACAGCTAATGAAAAACTGTTTTTT. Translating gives CASSLTGTANEKLFF.

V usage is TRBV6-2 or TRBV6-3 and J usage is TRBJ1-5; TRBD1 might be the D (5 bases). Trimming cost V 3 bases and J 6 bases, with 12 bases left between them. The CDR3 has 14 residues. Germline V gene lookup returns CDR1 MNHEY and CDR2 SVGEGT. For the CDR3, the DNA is TGTGCCAGCAGTTATGGGGGAACCGGTCAGCCCCAGCATTTT. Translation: CASSYGGTGQPQHF.

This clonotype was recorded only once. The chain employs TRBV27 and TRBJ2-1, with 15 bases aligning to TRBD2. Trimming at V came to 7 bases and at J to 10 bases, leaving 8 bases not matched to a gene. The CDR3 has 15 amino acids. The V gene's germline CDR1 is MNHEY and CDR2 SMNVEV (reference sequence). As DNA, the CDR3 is TGTGCCAGCACAGGACTAGCGGGGGGGCTGGGGGAGCAGTTCTTC. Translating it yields CASTGLAGGLGEQFF.

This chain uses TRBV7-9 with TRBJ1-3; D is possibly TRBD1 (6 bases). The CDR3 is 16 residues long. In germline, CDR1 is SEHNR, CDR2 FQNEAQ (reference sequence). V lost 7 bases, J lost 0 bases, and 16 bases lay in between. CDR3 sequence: CASMKSRGFSGNTIYF. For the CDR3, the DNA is TGTGCCAGCATGAAAAGCAGGGGTTTCTCTGGAAACACCATATATTTT.

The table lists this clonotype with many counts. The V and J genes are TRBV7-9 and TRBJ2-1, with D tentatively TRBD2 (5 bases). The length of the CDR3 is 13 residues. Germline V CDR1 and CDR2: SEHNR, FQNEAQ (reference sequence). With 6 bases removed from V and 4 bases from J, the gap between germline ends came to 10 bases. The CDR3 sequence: CASRDGLYNEQFF. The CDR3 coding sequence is TGTGCCAGCAGGGACGGACTGTACAATGAGCAGTTCTTC.

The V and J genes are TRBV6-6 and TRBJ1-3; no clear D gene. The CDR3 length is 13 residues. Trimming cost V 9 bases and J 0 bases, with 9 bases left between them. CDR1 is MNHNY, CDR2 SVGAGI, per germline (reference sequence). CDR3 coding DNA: TGTGCCAGTAAAGACCTCTCTGGAAACACCATATATTTT. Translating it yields CASKDLSGNTIYF.